These 20 T cell receptor beta chains were all obtained from the same sample, sequenced in a study of OX40 agonist ivuxolimab in advanced cancers. This table comes from immunoSEQ multiplex PCR, and its TCRdb copy is limited to in-frame clones, with some not included. Here the sample spans some 72,000 clones, about 84% being singletons. The specimen comprised CD4+ or CD8+ T cells sorted from blood, sampled in a trial of the OX40 agonist ivuxolimab. The receptors come from an adult with an advanced solid tumor such as melanoma, head and neck, liver or kidney cancer.

This clone was observed a handful of times. The chain links TRBV6-1 to TRBJ1-5; the D is unclear. In germline, CDR1 is MNHNS, CDR2 SASEGT. The CDR3 covers 15 residues. The germline V and J ends were trimmed by 2 bases and 3 bases, with 11 bases remaining between them. DNA of the CDR3: TGTGCCAGCAGTGAATCTCCTACGGACAATCAGCCCCAGCATTTT. It codes for CASSESPTDNQPQHF.

This clone was observed once. J is TRBJ2-7 and V is TRBV2, with unresolved D. The V end lost 2 bases, the J end lost 5 bases, and 7 bases lay between the germline ends. This CDR3 is 12 amino acids long. From germline, CDR1 is SNHLY and CDR2 FYNNEI. CDR3 DNA: TGTGCCAGCAGTGAAATTAGGGACGAGCAGTACTTC. Encoded protein: CASSEIRDEQYF.

V and J are TRBV15 and TRBJ2-3, with 7 bases identical to TRBD2. CDR3 size: 17 residues. V gave up 0 bases and J gave up 1 base; unmatched junction bases: 7. Germline-derived CDR1 and CDR2 are LNHNV and YYDKDF (reference sequence). CDR3 sequence reads: CATSRDDLGRGTDTQYF. The DNA for the CDR3 is TGTGCCACCAGCAGAGATGACCTGGGGAGGGGCACAGATACGCAGTATTTT.

V gene TRBV10-3 combines with J gene TRBJ2-1; D may be TRBD2 (5 bases). Germline assignment: CDR1 ENHRY and CDR2 SYGVKD. The CDR3 runs 14 residues. Trimming removed 10 bases from V and 0 bases from J, with 13 bases in between. The CDR3 nucleotides are TGTGCCAGCGGACGGGATAACTCCTACAATGAGCAGTTCTTC. Encoded protein: CASGRDNSYNEQFF.

This clone was counted between two and nine times. J is TRBJ2-7 and V is TRBV7-8; weak D call: TRBD1 (5 bases). Trimming took off 1 base at V and 0 bases at J, with 7 bases between the two ends. This CDR3 contains 14 residues. CDR1 is SGHVS, CDR2 FQNEAQ, per germline. The CDR3 nucleotides are TGTGCCAGCAGCTTAGACAGGAACTCCTACGAGCAGTACTTC. Translating gives CASSLDRNSYEQYF.

This CDR3 is CASSRLAGGPYEQYF. The DNA for the CDR3 is TGTGCCAGCAGCCGCCTAGCGGGAGGGCCCTACGAGCAGTACTTC. The genes are TRBV9 and TRBJ2-7; 12 bases fit TRBD2. This CDR3 contains 15 residues. J gave up 2 bases and V 4 bases, and 4 bases lay outside the gene matches. Germline CDR1 SGDLS, CDR2 YYNGEE.

The chain links TRBV19 to TRBJ2-2; 10 bases match TRBD2. The CDR3 has 17 residues. The trim removed 2 bases at V and 5 bases at J, leaving 8 bases unmatched. Germline lookup yields CDR1 LNHDA and CDR2 SQIVND (reference sequence). The CDR3 protein is CASSITGAGGPTGELFF. CDR3 nucleotides: TGTGCCAGTAGTATAACCGGAGCGGGAGGGCCGACCGGGGAGCTGTTTTTT.

This chain links TRBV7-9 with TRBJ2-5, with D uncertain. With 4 bases removed from V and 5 bases from J, the gap between germline ends came to 14 bases. This CDR3 spans 14 amino acids. In germline, CDR1 is SEHNR, CDR2 FQNEAQ (reference sequence). CDR3: CASSSGTLGETQYF. The CDR3 DNA reads as TGTGCCAGCAGCTCCGGAACCCTCGGGGAGACCCAGTACTTC.

This clone has a handful of counts. The chain couples TRBV5-4 to TRBJ2-2; tentative D call: TRBD2 (5 bases). The CDR3 consists of 14 residues. Germline CDR1 is SGHNT and CDR2 is YYREEE (reference sequence). Trimming took 3 bases from V and 6 from J, leaving 12 bases between them. CDR3 sequence (DNA): TGTGCCAGCAGCTCCCCCACCGGGGCCGGGGAGCTGTTTTTT. This encodes CASSSPTGAGELFF.

This clone was counted a few times. The chain has TRBV2 and TRBJ1-2, with a tentative D call TRBD1 (5 bases). V was trimmed by 7 bases and J by 7 bases, leaving 19 bases between them. Germline CDR1 is SNHLY and CDR2 is FYNNEI. This CDR3 has 14 residues. In DNA form, the CDR3 reads TGTGCCAGCACAGAATTCGGCAGGGTTGGTGGCTACACCTTC. Protein sequence: CASTEFGRVGGYTF.

The rearrangement links TRBV18 to TRBJ1-1; tentatively, D is TRBD1 (5 bases). The length of the CDR3 is 17 residues. Per the germline V gene, CDR1 is KGHSH and CDR2 is LQKENI. Between the trimmed V and J ends, which lost 2 bases and 2 bases, there was a span of 18 bases. The CDR3: CASSPVGRAHVNTEAFF. Here the CDR3 DNA reads TGTGCCAGCTCACCAGTGGGGCGCGCTCATGTAAACACTGAAGCTTTCTTT.

J is TRBJ1-6 and V is TRBV11-3; TRBD1 matches at 10 bases. The CDR3 is 15 residues long. The germline V gene has CDR1 SGHNT and CDR2 YENEEA. V shed 5 bases and J 5 bases; nucleotides not matched to a gene: 3. The CDR3 here is CASSMTGGNNSPLHF. CDR3 DNA: TGTGCCAGCAGCATGACAGGGGGCAATAATTCACCCCTCCACTTT.

The chain carries TRBV19 and TRBJ2-5; weak D call: TRBD2 (5 bases). This CDR3 has 13 residues. V lost 9 bases, J lost 0 bases, and 11 bases lay in between. Germline V gene data show CDR1 as LNHDA and CDR2 as SQIVND (reference sequence). CDR3 in DNA: TGTGCCAGCGCGACGGGATACCAAGAGACCCAGTACTTC. Translation: CASATGYQETQYF.

The chain employs TRBV19 and TRBJ1-5; 8 bases align to TRBD1. The V and J ends lost 5 bases and 3 bases, in that order; junction bases with no gene match: 9. There are 16 residues in the CDR3. Germline assignment: CDR1 LNHDA and CDR2 SQIVND (reference sequence). CDR3 sequence: CASSPPPGGINQPQHF. In nucleotides, the CDR3 is TGTGCCAGTAGTCCCCCCCCAGGGGGCATCAATCAGCCCCAGCATTTT.

The CDR3 DNA reads TGTGCCAGCAGCGGACCCCTTTGGAACACTGAAGCTTTCTTT. Translated: CASSGPLWNTEAFF. The chain employs TRBV2 and TRBJ1-1; no clear D. CDR3 length: 14 residues. Germline V CDR1 and CDR2: SNHLY, FYNNEI. V was shortened by 6 bases and J by 1 base, with 12 bases between the two germline ends.

The chain employs TRBV4-1 and TRBJ1-1, with D possibly matching TRBD1 (6 bases). Trimming stripped 2 bases from V and 1 base from J, with 8 bases between. Per the germline V gene, CDR1 is MGHRA and CDR2 is YSYEKL. The CDR3 contains 14 residues. The CDR3 DNA reads TGCGCCAGCAGCCAAAAACAGGGGAACACTGAAGCTTTCTTT. It is translated as CASSQKQGNTEAFF.

This clone was detected only once. This chain joins TRBV6-9 and TRBJ2-6; the D is unclear. The V end lost 5 bases, the J end lost 5 bases, and 22 bases lay between the germline ends. This CDR3 is built from 18 residues. Germline V CDR1 and CDR2: MNHGY, SVAAGI. DNA for the CDR3: TGTGCCAGCAGTGCACCCATCTTACGACAAAGTCGGGCCAACGTCCTGACTTTC. Its translation: CASSAPILRQSRANVLTF.

J is TRBJ2-7 and V is TRBV27, with 8 bases aligning to TRBD2. Germline V lookup: CDR1 MNHEY, CDR2 SMNVEV (reference sequence). The length of the CDR3 is 14 residues. V was pared by 1 base and J by 2 bases, with 1 base of the junction left unmatched. DNA of the CDR3: TGTGCCAGCAGTTTATACGGGGGGGCCTACGAGCAGTACTTC. As protein: CASSLYGGAYEQYF.

This clone turned up a few times. The chain uses TRBV28 and TRBJ1-1, with a weak D call TRBD1 (5 bases). This CDR3 has 17 amino acids. Germline CDR1 reads MDHEN; CDR2 reads SYDVKM. The V end was cut by 6 bases, the J end by 1 base, with 21 bases between. The CDR3 here is CASSSDHRQRRNTEAFF. In DNA, the CDR3 is TGTGCCAGCAGCTCCGACCACCGACAGAGGCGGAACACTGAAGCTTTCTTT.

The chain employs TRBV6-1 and TRBJ1-6; TRBD1 matches at 7 bases. The CDR3 covers 14 residues. V shed 5 bases and J 8 bases; nucleotides not matched to a gene: 6. The germline V gene has CDR1 MNHNS and CDR2 SASEGT. CDR3 protein: CASSRTGSDSPLHF. CDR3 coding DNA: TGTGCCAGCAGTCGGACAGGAAGCGATTCACCCCTCCACTTT.